A selection of T cell receptor beta chains follows, all from one sample in a study of blood T cell repertoires in COVID-19. The data were produced by immunoSEQ multiplex PCR, yet TCRdb's version contains in-frame clones alone and is incomplete. Of about 340,000 clones listed, 80% to 95% are singletons. The sample was PBMCs or T cells enriched from blood (not recorded which). Receptor source: a woman in her 30s who had recovered from COVID-19. CDR3s include the opening cysteine and the closing phenylalanine or tryptophan. Fields, in order: J gene, D gene, clone size, V gene, CDR3 DNA, CDR3 protein. The D gene is left open where the match is weak. For some rows the clone size is stated as once, few or many, or as a class when expanded; others skip it.

>TRBJ1-2|NA|NA|TRBV5-1
TGCGCCAGCAGCTTATTTCAGGGGAATAACTATGGCTACACCTTC
CASSLFQGNNYGYTF
>TRBJ1-2|NA|NA|TRBV28
TGTGCCAGCGGGCGGGAGGCTCCATCCAGCTACACCTTC
CASGREAPSSYTF
>TRBJ1-3|NA|NA|TRBV28
TGTGCCAGCAGTTTAGACAACTCTGGAAACACCATATATTTT
CASSLDNSGNTIYF
>TRBJ1-1|NA|NA|TRBV5-1
TGCGCCAGCAGCCCGGGGACATCGAGTACTGAAGCTTTCTTT
CASSPGTSSTEAFF
>TRBJ2-3|TRBD1|NA|TRBV7-3
TGTGCCAGCAGCTCCGGGACAGGGGGTATGAATACGCAGTATTTT
CASSSGTGGMNTQYF
>TRBJ2-1|TRBD1|NA|TRBV28
TGTGCCAGCACACCGACAGGGCGGGATGAGCAGTTCTTC
CASTPTGRDEQFF
>TRBJ2-7|TRBD2|NA|TRBV19
TGTGCCAGTAGTATACTAGCGGGAGGGGGATACGAGCAGTACTTC
CASSILAGGGYEQYF
>TRBJ2-5|NA|NA|TRBV9
TGTGCCAGCAGCGTAGCTCGAGGTGAAGAGACCCAGTACTTC
CASSVARGEETQYF
>TRBJ1-3|TRBD1|once|TRBV28
TGTGCCAGCAGTTACAGGGGCCTCAATGGAAACACCATATATTTT
CASSYRGLNGNTIYF
>TRBJ2-1|TRBD1|NA|TRBV4-1
TGCGCCAGCAGCCAAGACCAGGGGGCTTGGGATGAGCAGTTCTTC
CASSQDQGAWDEQFF
>TRBJ1-5|NA|NA|TRBV19
TGTGCCAGTAGAGTAGCCCAGGGTCCGAGCAATCAGCCCCAGCATTTT
CASRVAQGPSNQPQHF